The clone carrying this TCR beta chain was seen once. This entry comes from a study of blood T cells in healthy people across ages. The CDR3 totals 13 residues. The V and J ends lost 1 base and 11 bases respectively, with 14 bases between them. The germline V gene has CDR1 MNHNY and CDR2 SVGAGI (reference sequence). Next came a second PCR, run for about 6 to 11 cycles, which used a sample-barcoded 5' primer along with a J-beta primer mix. TCRdb re-derived calls from the 5' RACE reads in MiXCR, one entry per CDR3 protein. The repertoire consists of roughly 680,000 distinct CDR3 sequences, with over 40% occurring once and the leading ten covering about 14%.

Material: blood. The sequence was collected from a woman aged 80 or over in good health. The chain is built from TRBV6-6 and TRBJ2-5; D is unclear. For the CDR3, the DNA is TGTGCCAGCAGTTACTTGAATTACAATGAGCAGTACTTC. This sequence encodes CASSYLNYNEQYF.